The 20 T cell receptor beta chains listed next were all sequenced from one sample in a study of shared clonotypes between healthy human individuals. TCRdb's copy holds only in-frame clones and misses some; the assay was immunoSEQ multiplex PCR. The table includes about 1 million clones, 60% to 80% detected once. Sequencing input: memory CD4+ T cells sorted from blood. As for subset: CD45RA-negative fraction. Source of these receptors: a man between 18 and 29 years old in good health.

The chain employs TRBV7-2 and TRBJ2-3; the D is unclear. V was pared by 7 bases and J by 3 bases, with 26 bases between. Germline loops: CDR1 SGHTA, CDR2 FQGNSA. CDR3 length equals 18 residues. The CDR3 loop reads CASNFSGVLRVGTDTQYF. The CDR3, as DNA: TGTGCCAGCAATTTCAGTGGTGTGTTAAGGGTAGGTACAGATACGCAGTATTTT.

This chain links TRBV29-1 with TRBJ1-2, with D perhaps matching TRBD1 (5 bases). Germline CDR1 reads SQVTM; CDR2 reads ANQGSEA. The CDR3 length is 15 residues. The ends were cut back, 2 bases at V and 0 bases at J, with 13 bases in the middle. The CDR3 is CSVESGGIANYGYTF. DNA for the CDR3: TGCAGCGTTGAATCGGGGGGGATAGCTAACTATGGCTACACCTTC.

This clone appeared a few times. J is TRBJ2-5 and V is TRBV27; TRBD2 aligns across 7 bases. The DNA matches TRBJ2-7 better at its end, which makes the J call doubtful. From germline, CDR1 is MNHEY and CDR2 SMNVEV (reference sequence). The CDR3 runs to 16 residues. The DNA for the CDR3 is TGTGCCAGCAGTTTGTCGGGCACGGGACTAACCTACGAGCAGTACTTC. It codes for CASSLSGTGLTYEQYF.

The chain has TRBV29-1 and TRBJ2-7, with TRBD1 matching 8 bases. The V segment lost 0 bases and the J segment 6 bases; nucleotides outside the gene matches: 7. Germline V gene sequence: CDR1 SQVTM, CDR2 ANQGSEA. The CDR3 runs to 14 residues. CDR3 region: CSVEEGGQGSEQYF. The CDR3 DNA reads as TGCAGCGTTGAAGAGGGCGGACAGGGATCCGAGCAGTACTTC.

This clone was observed a few times. Other DNA sequences within the sample encode an identical CDR3. The chain couples TRBV18 to TRBJ1-2, with D possibly being TRBD1 (5 bases). Germline CDR1 and CDR2: KGHSH and LQKENI. V was pared by 3 bases and J by 6 bases, with 11 bases between. The CDR3 is made up of 13 amino acids. CDR3 protein: CASSPPVGDGYTF. In DNA form, the CDR3 reads TGTGCCAGCTCACCCCCAGTAGGGGATGGCTACACCTTC.

The rearrangement joins TRBV6-1 to TRBJ2-1; TRBD2 agrees at 7 bases. The V gene's germline CDR1 is MNHNS and CDR2 SASEGT. There are 14 residues in the CDR3. The J segment lost 6 bases and the V segment lost 7 bases, leaving 9 bases of the junction unmatched. This CDR3 is CASTSAGVTNEQFF. The CDR3 nucleotides are TGTGCCAGCACGAGTGCGGGGGTAACCAATGAGCAGTTCTTC.

This clone has a handful of counts. V gene TRBV7-2 combines with J gene TRBJ2-2; D may be TRBD1 or TRBD2 (5 bases each). CDR1 is SGHTA and CDR2 is FQGNSA in the germline V gene. The CDR3 runs 15 residues. V was pared by 7 bases and J by 4 bases, with 16 bases between. CDR3 coding DNA: TGTGCCAGCACCAACGGGGCCCTTCGCACCGGGGAGCTGTTTTTT. Protein product: CASTNGALRTGELFF.

The CDR3 protein is CASSLQSGGGGTEAFF. The CDR3 DNA sequence: TGTGCCAGCAGCTTACAATCCGGTGGTGGGGGCACTGAAGCTTTCTTT. The chain uses TRBV11-2 and TRBJ1-1, with D perhaps matching TRBD1 (5 bases). This CDR3 has 16 amino acids. V dropped 2 bases and J dropped 4 bases, with 17 bases sitting between them. The germline V gene has CDR1 SGHAT and CDR2 FQNNGV. Full variable domain (rest looked up from reference TRBV11-2 and TRBJ1-1): EAGVAQSPRYKIIEKRQSVAFWCNPISGHATLYWYQQILGQGPKLLIQFQNNGVVDDSQLPKDRFSAERLKGVDSTLKIQPAKLEDSAVYLCASSLQSGGGGTEAFFGQGTRLTVV.

The gene calls are TRBV7-3 and TRBJ2-1; 9 nucleotides agree with TRBD2. CDR1 and CDR2 (germline): SGHTA, FQGTGA. The ends lost 1 base at V and 2 bases at J; junction bases unmatched: 0. The CDR3 totals 15 residues. The CDR3 DNA follows: TGTGCCAGCAGCTTAAGCGGGGGGGCCTACAATGAGCAGTTCTTC. Translating it yields CASSLSGGAYNEQFF.

The V gene is TRBV7-2, the J gene TRBJ2-7; the D call may be TRBD1 or TRBD2 (6 bases each). Trimming took off 0 bases at V and 3 bases at J, with 15 bases between the two ends. There are 16 residues in the CDR3. CDR1 is SGHTA and CDR2 is FQGNSA in the germline V gene. The CDR3 loop is CASSLAGGSFSYEQYF. The CDR3 DNA follows: TGTGCCAGCAGCTTAGCGGGGGGCTCGTTTAGCTACGAGCAGTACTTC. The full variable domain, with the rest looked up from reference TRBV7-2 and TRBJ2-7, is GAGVSQSPSNKVTEKGKDVELRCDPISGHTALYWYRQSLGQGLEFLIYFQGNSAPDKSGLPSDRFSAERTGGSVSTLTIQRTQQEDSAVYLCASSLAGGSFSYEQYFGPGTRLTVT.

This clone has only a few counts. V is TRBV7-3 and J is TRBJ2-1; TRBD1 matches 7 bases. Germline V gene sequence: CDR1 SGHTA, CDR2 FQGTGA. CDR3 length: 15 amino acids. With V trimmed by 4 bases and J by 1 base, 4 bases remained unmatched. CDR3 sequence reads: CASSSQTGSYNEQFF. CDR3 DNA: TGTGCCAGCAGCTCGCAGACAGGGTCCTACAATGAGCAGTTCTTC. Combining the CDR3 with reference TRBV7-3 and TRBJ2-1 gives the whole variable domain GAGVSQTPSNKVTEKGKYVELRCDPISGHTALYWYRQSLGQGPEFLIYFQGTGAADDSGLPNDRFFAVRPEGSVSTLKIQRTERGDSAVYLCASSSQTGSYNEQFFGPGTRLTVL.

The V call is TRBV5-4, the J call TRBJ2-7; 7 bases map to TRBD1. Germline lookup yields CDR1 SGHNT and CDR2 YYREEE (reference sequence). V dropped 5 bases and J dropped 6; count of bases not matched to a gene: 14. This CDR3 spans 15 amino acids. The CDR3 protein is CASSQDRVEIGEQYF. The CDR3 DNA is TGTGCCAGCAGTCAAGACAGGGTAGAGATCGGCGAGCAGTACTTC. Supplemented by reference TRBV5-4 and TRBJ2-7, the full variable domain reads ETGVTQSPTHLIKTRGQQVTLRCSSQSGHNTVSWYQQALGQGPQFIFQYYREEENGRGNFPPRFSGLQFPNYSSELNVNALELDDSALYLCASSQDRVEIGEQYFGPGTRLTVT.

This clone came up once. The sample holds other DNA sequences that translate to the same CDR3. V usage is TRBV19 and J usage is TRBJ2-1; D is ambiguous. The ends were cut back, 3 bases at V and 7 bases at J, with 4 bases in the middle. Germline assignment: CDR1 LNHDA and CDR2 SQIVND (reference sequence). The length of the CDR3 is 11 residues. CDR3: CASSIYNEQFF. DNA for the CDR3: TGTGCCAGTAGTATTTATAATGAGCAGTTCTTC.

The gene calls are TRBV18 and TRBJ1-6; a possible D gene is TRBD1 (6 bases). The CDR3 runs 15 residues. Germline V CDR1 and CDR2: KGHSH, LQKENI. V lost 4 bases, J lost 6 bases, and 13 bases lay in between. This CDR3 is CASSLSGVSNSPLHF. The CDR3 DNA follows: TGTGCCAGCTCACTCTCAGGGGTTTCTAATTCACCCCTCCACTTT.

V and J are TRBV5-5 and TRBJ1-4; tentatively, D is TRBD1 (5 bases). The V end lost 2 bases, the J end lost 8 bases, and 10 bases lay between the germline ends. The CDR3 extends over 13 amino acids. CDR1 and CDR2 from the germline V gene are SGHKS and YYEKEE (reference sequence). The CDR3 spells CASSFGGDEKLFF. CDR3 DNA sequence: TGTGCCAGCAGCTTTGGGGGAGACGAAAAACTGTTTTTT.

The rearrangement joins TRBV2 to TRBJ1-1; D ambiguous. Germline V CDR1 and CDR2: SNHLY, FYNNEI. The CDR3 loop spans 14 amino acids. V lost 0 bases, J lost 5 bases, and 10 bases lay in between. The CDR3 DNA is TGTGCCAGCAGTGAAGCGGAAGGGAGAACTGAAGCTTTCTTT. Amino acids: CASSEAEGRTEAFF.

This chain connects TRBV7-9 to TRBJ1-2; possible D gene TRBD1, 5 bases. Trimming took off 5 bases at V and 8 bases at J, with 18 bases between the two ends. The CDR3 has 14 amino acids. Germline loops: CDR1 SEHNR, CDR2 FQNEAQ (reference sequence). The CDR3 reads CASSPGGVRDGYTF. DNA of the CDR3: TGTGCCAGCAGCCCTGGGGGGGTTCGGGACGGCTACACCTTC.

This clone showed up many times. The genes are TRBV5-1 and TRBJ2-7; TRBD1 matches 12 bases. Germline V CDR1 and CDR2: SGHRS, YFSETQ. There are 15 residues in the CDR3. V dropped 1 base and J dropped 6; count of bases not matched to a gene: 5. The CDR3 DNA reads as TGCGCCAGCAGCTTGTCGGGACAGGGGGCGAGCGAGCAGTACTTC. It encodes CASSLSGQGASEQYF.

V and J are TRBV5-6 and TRBJ2-2, with 7 bases fitting TRBD2. J gave up 0 bases and V 0 bases, and 11 bases lay outside the gene matches. This CDR3 is built from 19 residues. Germline CDR1 is SGHDT and CDR2 is YYEEEE. The CDR3 protein is CASSLVRGRATSNTGELFF. CDR3 sequence (DNA): TGTGCCAGCAGCTTGGTCAGAGGGAGGGCCACCTCGAACACCGGGGAGCTGTTTTTT.

The DNA for the CDR3 is TGTGCCAGTAGGACGTTACAGGGAGCGTGGGCTTTCTTT. Translated, it gives CASRTLQGAWAFF. The chain employs TRBV19 and TRBJ1-1; D may be TRBD1 (6 bases). Germline-derived CDR1 and CDR2 are LNHDA and SQIVND (reference sequence). Trimming removed 6 bases from V and 11 bases from J, with 19 bases in between. The CDR3 is 13 residues long.